Listed below are T cell receptor beta chains from one sample, sequenced in a study of beta chain features in type 1 diabetes. This table comes from immunoSEQ multiplex PCR, and its TCRdb copy is limited to in-frame clones, with some not included. The sample lists some 150,000 clones, 6.9% occurring once. The sequenced material came from central memory CD4+ T cells from blood. These receptors were taken from a woman between 25 and 40 years old in good health. CDR3s include the opening cysteine and the closing phenylalanine or tryptophan. The D gene is left open where the match is weak. Rows give clone size only sometimes, using once, few, many, or a class for an expanded clone.

CASSPRVAGNQETQYF | TGTGCCAGCAGCCCCCGGGTAGCGGGAAACCAAGAGACCCAGTACTTC | TRBV9 | TRBD2 | TRBJ2-5 | .
CASSLKTGTSGIYEQYF | TGTGCCAGCAGCCTGAAAACGGGGACTAGCGGGATCTACGAGCAGTACTTC | TRBV7-3 | TRBD2 | TRBJ2-7 | .
CASSALRERATDTQYF | TGTGCCAGTAGTGCCCTGAGGGAGAGGGCGACAGATACGCAGTATTTT | TRBV19 | . | TRBJ2-3 | few
CSVDPHARAQYF | TGCAGCGTTGACCCCCACGCCCGGGCCCAGTACTTC | TRBV29-1 | . | TRBJ2-5 | .
CASSLGRADTQYF | TGTGCTAGCAGCTTAGGAAGAGCAGATACGCAGTATTTT | TRBV7-7 | . | TRBJ2-3 | .
CASSGRRGAPRNTGELFF | TGTGCCAGCAGCGGTAGGCGGGGAGCCCCACGAAACACCGGGGAGCTGTTTTTT | TRBV9 | . | TRBJ2-2 | few
CASSKALLASGTTDTQYF | TGTGCCAGCAGCAAAGCGCTTTTGGCTAGCGGGACCACAGATACGCAGTATTTT | TRBV21-1 | . | TRBJ2-3 | few
CASSLRGREGYTF | TGTGCCAGCAGTTTAAGGGGCAGAGAGGGCTACACCTTC | TRBV27 | . | TRBJ1-2 | few
CASSTTPNAEAFF | TGTGCCAGCAGCACGACACCGAACGCTGAAGCTTTCTTT | TRBV7-3 | . | TRBJ1-1 | few
CASSLSGMGASPLHF | TGCGCCAGCAGCTTGTCGGGGATGGGGGCTTCACCCCTCCACTTT | TRBV5-1 | . | TRBJ1-6 | .
CASRGQGNSNQPQHF | TGTGCCAGTAGGGGACAGGGAAATAGCAATCAGCCCCAGCATTTT | TRBV19 | TRBD1 | TRBJ1-5 | few
CASSYRDRVYNEQFF | TGTGCCAGCAGCTACCGGGACAGGGTGTACAATGAGCAGTTCTTC | TRBV6-5 | TRBD1 | TRBJ2-1 | .
CASSLGRYNEQFF | TGTGCCAGCAGCTTAGGCCGGTACAATGAGCAGTTCTTC | TRBV7-2 | . | TRBJ2-1 | .
CASSLGYHSYSGNTIYF | TGTGCCAGCAGCTTGGGCTACCATTCTTACTCTGGAAACACCATATATTTT | TRBV5-6 | . | TRBJ1-3 | few
CASSLGQRRQPQHF | TGTGCCAGCAGTTTGGGACAGCGGCGGCAGCCCCAGCATTTT | TRBV28 | TRBD1 | TRBJ1-5 | .
CASSEDRQGSTDTQYF | TGTGCCAGCAGTGAAGACCGACAGGGAAGCACAGATACGCAGTATTTT | TRBV6-1 | TRBD1 | TRBJ2-3 | few
CASRGQVSGNTIYF | TGCGCCAGCAGGGGACAGGTCTCTGGAAACACCATATATTTT | TRBV5-1 | TRBD1 | TRBJ1-3 | .
CASNLWRRGSYEQYF | TGTGCCAGCAATTTATGGCGAAGGGGGTCCTACGAGCAGTACTTC | TRBV28 | . | TRBJ2-7 | few
CASSGSGKGADTQYF | TGCGCCAGCAGTGGCAGCGGGAAGGGCGCAGATACGCAGTATTTT | TRBV5-1 | TRBD2 | TRBJ2-3 | .
CASSQDPRGNYGYTF | TGCGCCAGCAGCCAAGATCCGAGGGGGAACTATGGCTACACCTTC | TRBV4-3 | . | TRBJ1-2 | few
CASSPPGNNVLTF | TGTGCCAGCAGCCCCCCGGGGAACAACGTCCTGACTTTC | TRBV13 | . | TRBJ2-6 | many
CASSSIGQASGNTIYF | TGTGCCAGCAGCTCCATAGGACAGGCCTCTGGAAACACCATATATTTT | TRBV7-2 | TRBD1 | TRBJ1-3 | .
CASSEGWAGQETQYF | TGTGCCAGCAGTGAAGGTTGGGCAGGGCAAGAGACCCAGTACTTC | TRBV25-1 | . | TRBJ2-5 | many
CASSSYQRGDEQFF | TGTGCCAGCAGCTCCTACCAAAGGGGTGATGAGCAGTTCTTC | TRBV7-2 | . | TRBJ2-1 | many
CSVVGTSYNSGDNEQFF | TGCAGCGTTGTTGGGACATCATACAATAGCGGGGACAATGAGCAGTTCTTC | TRBV29-1 | TRBD2 | TRBJ2-1 | .
CAWSPLTGKNSPLHF | TGTGCCTGGAGTCCCCTGACAGGGAAGAATTCACCCCTCCACTTT | TRBV30 | TRBD1 | TRBJ1-6 | few
CSALPGGRSTDTQYF | TGCAGCGCCTTACCGGGAGGGCGTAGCACAGATACGCAGTATTTT | TRBV29-1 | TRBD2 | TRBJ2-3 | .
CASSFLRLAQGGELFF | TGTGCCAGCAGCTTCCTACGACTAGCGCAGGGAGGGGAGCTGTTTTTT | TRBV7-9 | TRBD2 | TRBJ2-2 | .
CSAGWRGADTQYF | TGCAGCGCGGGGTGGCGGGGGGCAGATACGCAGTATTTT | TRBV29-1 | TRBD2 | TRBJ2-3 | many